This T cell receptor (beta chain) was sequenced in a study of shared clonotypes between healthy human individuals. A word on this clone: The antigen is unknown.

CDR3 length: 15 amino acids. With V trimmed by 4 bases and J by 0 bases, 3 bases remained unmatched. From germline, CDR1 is LNHDA and CDR2 SQIVND (reference sequence). Study-level findings and limits: Only blood samples were collected, and tissue repertoires likely differ.

Clones were sequenced by immunoSEQ multiplex PCR, and TCRdb holds only the in-frame ones, with some missing. Of millions of clones in the sample, roughly 94% were seen once. The sequenced sample consisted of naive CD4+ T cells sorted from blood. This sample's subset: CD45RA+ positively selected. The source is a man aged 18 to 29 in good health. V usage is TRBV19 and J usage is TRBJ2-1; 7 bases fit TRBD2. The CDR3 here is CASSTSGNSYNEQFF. For the CDR3, the DNA is TGTGCCAGTAGTACAAGCGGGAACTCCTACAATGAGCAGTTCTTC.